This TCR beta chain was documented in a study of OX40 agonist ivuxolimab in advanced cancers. As for the study more broadly: The costimulatory receptor OX40 (CD134) was targeted by ivuxolimab, a fully human IgG2 agonistic monoclonal antibody. Among the roughly 50 dose-escalation patients, some 20 had hepatocellular carcinoma, about 15 melanoma, 9 renal cell carcinoma and 9 head and neck cancer. Three dose-escalation patients achieved partial responses, one with hepatocellular carcinoma and two with cutaneous melanoma. Peripheral TCRbeta sequencing was intended to test whether TCR sequence diversity was altered and clonal T-cell expansion was caused by ivuxolimab. Intravenous ivuxolimab was administered to patients every 2 weeks at six dose levels: 0.01, 0.1, 0.3, 1.5, 3 and 10 mg/kg. The paper reports the monotherapy dose-escalation portion (N of about 51 patients) of the phase I ivuxolimab trial. A male proportion of almost 85% and a mean age of around 60 years, ranging from about 23 to 90, were recorded for the dose-escalation cohort. Prior anti-PD-1, anti-PD-L1 or anti-CTLA-4 therapy was permitted, and roughly two fifths of dose-escalation patients had received checkpoint inhibitors. On the study overall, not on this receptor specifically: Low levels of normalized T-cell clonal expansion were also seen in some patients who did not respond. In partial responders in the 0.1-3.0 mg/kg groups, normalized peripheral clonal expansion was found to be among the lowest, especially among CD8+ T cells. Clonal expansion of both CD4+ and CD8+ blood T cells was observed from baseline to week 6 at doses 0.1 to 3.0 mg/kg. The antigen specificity of the clonally expanded peripheral T cells was not determined. After ivuxolimab, more expanded clones were found on average in CD8+ T cells than in CD4+ T cells.

Regarding this clone: It has no known antigen specificity. Per-nucleotide qualities are absent, and no much larger clonotype sits a single base away.

The CDR1 and CDR2 encoded by the germline V gene are SGHRS and YFSETQ. Trimming accounts for 1 base at V and 4 bases at J, while the number of junction bases matched to no gene is 3. Including the terminal cysteine and phenylalanine, the CDR3 comprises 14 residues. Only the CDR3 DNA is retained, 42 bases long and in frame from the first base. Genomic DNA was extracted from sorted cells for sequencing of the TCRbeta CDR3 region. The immunoSEQ Assay was used to sequence the TCRbeta CDR3 regions. The clones in this table, taken by TCRdb from immuneACCESS, are in-frame only. Not every clone is retained; where verified, under half of the shortfall comes from an unresolved V gene, and the cause of the rest is unknown. In this sample the table shows about 58,000 clones, over 70% of which occur a single time. Roughly 3% of the sample rests with the top ten. The trial excluded patients who had a history of autoimmune disease or were on systemic immunosuppression. In every dose cohort, peripheral blood was drawn for TCR sequencing at baseline, cycle 4 day 1, and cycle 7 day 1. The samples were taken from a phase I, first-in-human, multicenter, open-label dose-escalation trial of ivuxolimab. Adults with locally advanced or metastatic melanoma, renal cell carcinoma, hepatocellular carcinoma or head and neck squamous cell carcinoma were enrolled in the trial. Before TCR sequencing, CD4+ T cells and CD8+ T cells were sorted from peripheral blood as separate populations.

The rearranged chain carries TRBV5-1 and TRBJ1-1, with 8 middle bases fitting TRBD1. This clonotype originated in an adult with an advanced solid tumor such as melanoma, head and neck, liver or kidney cancer. The input for sequencing was CD4+ or CD8+ T cells sorted from blood, taken in a trial of the OX40 agonist ivuxolimab. The DNA sequence is TGCGCCAGCAGCTTGCAGGGGGCGGGCACTGAAGCTTTCTTT. It encodes CASSLQGAGTEAFF.